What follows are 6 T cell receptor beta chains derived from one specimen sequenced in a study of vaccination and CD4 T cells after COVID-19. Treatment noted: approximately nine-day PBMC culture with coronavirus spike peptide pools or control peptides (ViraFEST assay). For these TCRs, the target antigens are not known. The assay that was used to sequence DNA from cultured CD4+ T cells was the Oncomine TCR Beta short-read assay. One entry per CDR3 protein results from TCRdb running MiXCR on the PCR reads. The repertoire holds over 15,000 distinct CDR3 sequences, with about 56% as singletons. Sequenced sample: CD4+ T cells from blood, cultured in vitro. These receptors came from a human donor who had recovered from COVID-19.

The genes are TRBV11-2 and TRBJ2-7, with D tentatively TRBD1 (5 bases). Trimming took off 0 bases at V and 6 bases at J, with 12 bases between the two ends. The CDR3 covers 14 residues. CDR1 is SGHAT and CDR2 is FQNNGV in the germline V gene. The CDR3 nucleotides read TGTGCCAGCAGCTTAGACCATACAGGCTTCGAGCAGTACTTC. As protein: CASSLDHTGFEQYF.

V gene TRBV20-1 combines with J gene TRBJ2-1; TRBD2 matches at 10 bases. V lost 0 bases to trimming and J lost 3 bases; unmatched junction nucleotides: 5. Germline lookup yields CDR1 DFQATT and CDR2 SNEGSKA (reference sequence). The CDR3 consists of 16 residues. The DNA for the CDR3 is TGCAGTGCTAGAGATCAGCTAGCGGGAGACTACAATGAGCAGTTCTTC. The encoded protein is CSARDQLAGDYNEQFF.

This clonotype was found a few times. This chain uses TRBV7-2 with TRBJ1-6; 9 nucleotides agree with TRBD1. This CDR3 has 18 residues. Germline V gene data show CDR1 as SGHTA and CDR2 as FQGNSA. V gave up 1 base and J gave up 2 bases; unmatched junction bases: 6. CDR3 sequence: CASSLGDRVGAYNSPLHF. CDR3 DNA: TGTGCCAGCAGCTTAGGGGACAGGGTCGGCGCCTATAATTCACCCCTCCACTTT.

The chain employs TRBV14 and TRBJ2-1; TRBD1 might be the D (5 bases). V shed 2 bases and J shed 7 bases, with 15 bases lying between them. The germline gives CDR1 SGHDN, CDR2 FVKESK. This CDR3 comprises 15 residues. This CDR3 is CASSQLGEVGNEQFF. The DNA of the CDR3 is TGTGCCAGCAGCCAATTAGGGGAAGTAGGGAATGAGCAGTTCTTC.

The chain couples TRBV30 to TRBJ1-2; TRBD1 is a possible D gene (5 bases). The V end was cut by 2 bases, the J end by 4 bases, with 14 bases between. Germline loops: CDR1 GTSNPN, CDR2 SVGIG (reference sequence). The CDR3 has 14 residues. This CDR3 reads CAWSPMGQGYGYTF. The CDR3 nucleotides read TGTGCCTGGAGTCCTATGGGGCAGGGCTATGGCTACACCTTC.

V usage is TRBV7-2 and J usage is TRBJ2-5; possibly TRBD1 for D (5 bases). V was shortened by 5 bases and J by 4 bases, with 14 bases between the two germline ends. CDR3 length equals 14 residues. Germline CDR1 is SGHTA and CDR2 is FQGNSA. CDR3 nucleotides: TGTGCCAGCAGCCCGTGGGGCGACCCAGAGACCCAGTACTTC. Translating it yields CASSPWGDPETQYF.